The present entry profiles one T cell receptor beta chain with its context. With 5 bases removed from V and 3 bases from J, the gap between germline ends came to 5 bases. The CDR3 consists of 11 residues. CDR1 and CDR2 from the germline V gene are SQVTM and ANQGSEA. The entry originates in a study of blood T cell repertoires in COVID-19. Study as a whole: Whether acute or convalescent, the COVID-19 samples came from the United States, Italy and Spain. Nucleic acid was either cDNA or gDNA, and it came from T cells, B-cell-depleted T cells, or PBMCs.

Original methodology: Reference gene primer amplification gave estimated nucleated cell counts. Generated by immunoSEQ multiplex PCR, the TCRdb table keeps only in-frame clones and is missing some. Clonal size and the V and J genes are those of that table, whereas D and trimming came from the DNA. The sample holds over 75,000 clones, 70% to 90% seen once. Input material: peripheral blood. The TCR originated in an elderly woman with acute or convalescent COVID-19. This chain connects TRBV29-1 to TRBJ1-3; D is unresolved. DNA of the CDR3: TGCAGCGTTCTCGTTGGAAACACCATATATTTT. Encoded protein: CSVLVGNTIYF.